The 10 T cell receptor beta chains below all came from one sample that was sequenced in a study of T cell changes during pregnancy in multiple sclerosis. Repertoires were generated with immunoSEQ multiplex PCR, while TCRdb's copy carries only in-frame clones and drops some. The sample lists 68,000 or so clones, about 90% occurring once. Source: peripheral blood, taken in the second trimester of pregnancy. Every receptor here comes from a female donor with multiple sclerosis, enrolled in a pregnancy study.

The V and J genes are TRBV5-8 and TRBJ1-5; the D is unclear. The CDR3 totals 15 residues. The ends were cut back, 0 bases at V and 7 bases at J, with 14 bases in the middle. The germline V gene encodes CDR1 SGHTS and CDR2 YDEGEE. This CDR3 is CASSLEVRRPQPQHF. The CDR3, as DNA: TGTGCCAGCAGCTTGGAGGTCAGGAGGCCCCAGCCCCAGCATTTT.

This chain uses TRBV5-4 with TRBJ2-3; D might be TRBD1 (6 bases). V gave up 4 bases and J gave up 2 bases, with 11 bases separating them. Germline V CDR1 and CDR2: SGHNT, YYREEE (reference sequence). There are 14 residues in the CDR3. The CDR3 protein is CASSADRTTDTQYF. In nucleotides, the CDR3 is TGTGCCAGCAGCGCTGACAGGACCACAGATACGCAGTATTTT.

The chain recombines TRBV30 with TRBJ1-1; D ambiguous. The V gene's germline CDR1 is GTSNPN and CDR2 SVGIG (reference sequence). The CDR3 spans 13 residues. The germline V and J ends were trimmed by 0 bases and 6 bases, with 11 bases remaining between them. In DNA, the CDR3 is TGTGCCTGGAGTGTAGGAGGTGGGGCTGAAGCTTTCTTT. It codes for CAWSVGGGAEAFF.

The rearrangement joins TRBV7-2 to TRBJ2-7; the D gene is possibly TRBD2 (5 bases). Germline V gene lookup returns CDR1 SGHTA and CDR2 FQGNSA. With 0 bases removed from V and 5 bases from J, the gap between germline ends came to 11 bases. This CDR3 has 14 residues. This CDR3 is CASSLAPFGNEQYF. CDR3 DNA sequence: TGTGCCAGCAGCTTAGCCCCTTTCGGGAACGAGCAGTACTTC.

The rearrangement uses TRBV4-3 and TRBJ2-5; 8 bases map to TRBD1. The better agreement between TRBJ2-7 and the DNA end casts doubt on the J call. This CDR3 spans 18 amino acids. Germline lookup yields CDR1 LGHNA and CDR2 YSLEER. The CDR3 spells CASSQDRVGQGASHEQYF. As DNA, the CDR3 is TGCGCCAGCAGCCAAGATAGAGTGGGCCAGGGGGCAAGTCACGAGCAGTACTTC.

This clone was counted a single time. The J gene is TRBJ2-5, the V gene TRBV7-2; 8 positions agree with TRBD1. This CDR3 is 16 amino acids long. After removal of 1 base from V and 5 bases from J, the junction contained 9 bases not matched to a gene. The V gene's germline CDR1 is SGHTA and CDR2 FQGNSA. CDR3 region: CASSLGTGQISETQYF. The CDR3 DNA follows: TGTGCCAGCAGCTTAGGGACAGGGCAGATCTCGGAGACCCAGTACTTC.

This sequence joins TRBV14 and TRBJ1-6, with D perhaps TRBD1 (5 bases). V was pared by 8 bases and J by 8 bases, with 13 bases between. The CDR3 runs to 13 residues. Germline lookup yields CDR1 SGHDN and CDR2 FVKESK. The CDR3 coding sequence is TGTGCCAGCGCGATCAGGGTGGATTCACCCCTCCACTTT. This sequence encodes CASAIRVDSPLHF.

This sequence joins TRBV30 and TRBJ1-5, with 7 nucleotides matching TRBD1. V shed 0 bases and J 5 bases; nucleotides not matched to a gene: 1. Germline V CDR1 and CDR2: GTSNPN, SVGIG (reference sequence). The CDR3 is 13 residues long. CDR3 DNA: TGTGCCTGGAGTGTCCAGGGGGATCAGCCCCAGCATTTT. Amino acids: CAWSVQGDQPQHF.

This chain uses TRBV12-5 with TRBJ2-5; weak D call: TRBD1 (6 bases). The CDR3 sequence is 16 residues long. CDR1 and CDR2 (germline): LGHNT, FRNRAP. With 8 bases removed from V and 1 base from J, the gap between germline ends came to 20 bases. CDR3 nucleotides: TGTGCTAGTTCACCGGTCCGGACAGAGAGCCAAGAGACCCAGTACTTC. Its translation is CASSPVRTESQETQYF. Using reference TRBV12-5 and TRBJ2-5 for the parts outside the CDR3, the full variable domain is DARVTQTPRHKVTEMGQEVTMRCQPILGHNTVFWYRQTMMQGLELLAYFRNRAPLDDSGMPKDRFSAEMPDATLATLKIQPSEPRDSAVYFCASSPVRTESQETQYFGPGTRLLVL.

The V and J genes are TRBV6-1 and TRBJ2-3; perhaps TRBD2 as D (6 bases). Trimming shortened V by 4 bases and J by 2 bases, and 13 bases separated the two germline ends. CDR3 length: 15 amino acids. The germline V gene encodes CDR1 MNHNS and CDR2 SASEGT. The CDR3 nucleotides are TGTGCCAGCAGTGGATACGGACTACTCACAGATACGCAGTATTTT. It translates to CASSGYGLLTDTQYF.